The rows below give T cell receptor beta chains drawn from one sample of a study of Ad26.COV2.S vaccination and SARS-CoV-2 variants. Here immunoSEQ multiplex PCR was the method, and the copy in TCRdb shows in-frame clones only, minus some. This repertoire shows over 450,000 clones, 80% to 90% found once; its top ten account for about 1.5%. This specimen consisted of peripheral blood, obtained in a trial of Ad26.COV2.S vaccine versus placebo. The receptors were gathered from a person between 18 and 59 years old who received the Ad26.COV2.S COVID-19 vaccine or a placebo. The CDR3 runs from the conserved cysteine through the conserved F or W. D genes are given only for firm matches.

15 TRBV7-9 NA CASSFLGGANTEAFF
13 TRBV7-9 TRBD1 CASSAGGFEKLFF
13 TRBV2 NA CASSEEGEYEQYF
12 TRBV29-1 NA CSVERQPYGYTF
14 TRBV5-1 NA CASSLASPFNEQFF
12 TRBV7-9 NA CASSWDHTEAFF
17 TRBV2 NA CASSERTPSSYNSPLHF
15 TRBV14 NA CASSQRQGGGNEQFF
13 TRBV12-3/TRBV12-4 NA CASSSLRLLGQFF
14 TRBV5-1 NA CASSLGFIGETQYF
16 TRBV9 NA CASSPRPAALNTEAFF
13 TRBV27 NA CASSLFRDQPQHF
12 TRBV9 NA CASSAFVNEQFF
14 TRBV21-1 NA CASSKPRQGHEQYF
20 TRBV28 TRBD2 CASSQVPGLAGAPMVNEQFF
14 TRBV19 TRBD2 CASTSSGNHNEQFF
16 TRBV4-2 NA CASSPRLGAPTDTQYF
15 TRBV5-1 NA CASSLVRGGNNEQFF
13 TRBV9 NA CASSVQTKGELFF
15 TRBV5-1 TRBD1 CASSYRDRDTDTQYF
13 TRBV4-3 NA CASSRRAVDGYTF
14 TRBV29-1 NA CSVARDISGNTIYF